This record looks at one T cell receptor beta chain sequence and its context. The antigen is not known. CDR3 length: 11 residues. Germline CDR1 is SEHNR and CDR2 is FQNEAQ (reference sequence). V gave up 6 bases and J gave up 2 bases, with 5 bases separating them. The record originates from a study of a mutant IDH1 vaccine in newly diagnosed glioma. Study-level information: In some groups vaccination began 4-6 weeks post-radiotherapy; others received it with temozolomide. A roughly 60% male, approximately 40% female split and a mean age of 40.4 years characterized treated patients.

Study-wide findings and caveats: Pseudoprogression appeared unlinked to shifts in leading peripheral T cell clonotypes.

Noted time point: week 23, last vaccination. What each vaccine dose contained was 300 ug of mutant IDH1 20-mer peptide, accompanied by topical imiquimod. Tumors from donors were new WHO grade 3 or 4 IDH1-mutant astrocytomas with ATRX loss. Only in-frame clones appear in the TCRdb table, and some are missing; sequencing was by immunoSEQ multiplex PCR. Here the sample spans 35,000 to 50,000 clones, 80% to 95% being singletons. This clonotype was obtained from a man between 50 and 59 years old with glioma. The chain employs TRBV7-9 and TRBJ2-7, with D unresolved. Material: PBMCs, obtained from a glioma patient whose treatment included an IDH1 peptide vaccine. In nucleotides, the CDR3 is TGTGCCAGCAGTCAAGCCTACGAGCAGTACTTC. Amino acid sequence: CASSQAYEQYF.